Below are 6 T cell receptor beta chains sequenced from a single sample in a study of blood T cell repertoires in COVID-19. TCRdb keeps only in-frame clones here, not all; method: immunoSEQ multiplex PCR. In the table there are 300,000 to 350,000 clones, more than 75% of which are singletons. The sample was PBMCs or T cells enriched from blood (not recorded which). Source of these receptors: a woman aged 30 to 39 who had recovered from COVID-19.

The rearrangement links TRBV2 to TRBJ1-1; 7 bases agree with TRBD1. V was pared by 4 bases and J by 8 bases, with 19 bases of the junction left unmatched. This CDR3 comprises 17 residues. Germline-derived CDR1 and CDR2 are SNHLY and FYNNEI. CDR3 nucleotides: TGTGCCAGCAGTGGGAATACAGGGGTTGGGTTTGGTAGAGAAGCTTTCTTT. It specifies CASSGNTGVGFGREAFF.

V gene TRBV19 combines with J gene TRBJ2-7, with 11 bases lining up with TRBD1. CDR1 LNHDA and CDR2 SQIVND come from the germline V gene (reference sequence). The CDR3 consists of 15 residues. The V gene end was trimmed by 3 bases and the J gene end by 3 bases; junction bases not matched to a gene: 4. The CDR3 loop is CASSIQGQGVYEQYF. The CDR3 nucleotides read TGTGCCAGTAGTATTCAGGGACAGGGGGTCTACGAGCAGTACTTC.

This clone was counted a single time. The J gene is TRBJ1-4, the V gene TRBV1; the tabulated D call, TRBD1, remains unverified against the DNA. TRBV1 is flagged as a pseudogene. This CDR3 region has 17 residues. The CDR3 DNA reads TGCACCAGCAGCCATTCTACGACCGGGACAGGGGACGAAAAACTGTTTTTT. Its translation: CTSSHSTTGTGDEKLFF.

The chain uses TRBV18 and TRBJ2-1; 7 nucleotides agree with TRBD1. With 6 bases clipped from V and 0 bases from J, the junction kept 8 bases outside the gene matches. Germline CDR1 reads KGHSH; CDR2 reads LQKENI. The CDR3 loop spans 16 amino acids. The CDR3 DNA sequence: TGTGCCAGCTCCCTGGGACAGCCTAGCTCCTACAATGAGCAGTTCTTC. Protein: CASSLGQPSSYNEQFF. Full variable domain (remainder filled in from reference TRBV18 and TRBJ2-1): NAGVMQNPRHLVRRRGQEARLRCSPMKGHSHVYWYRQLPEEGLKFMVYLQKENIIDESGMPKERFSAEFPKEGPSILRIQQVVRGDSAAYFCASSLGQPSSYNEQFFGPGTRLTVL.

The CDR3 sequence is CASSLPVGRTEAFF. The DNA of the CDR3 is TGTGCCAGCAGCTTACCCGTGGGGAGGACTGAAGCTTTCTTT. The chain couples TRBV11-2 to TRBJ1-1; unclear D gene. From germline, CDR1 is SGHAT and CDR2 FQNNGV. The CDR3 covers 14 residues. With 2 bases removed from V and 5 bases from J, the gap between germline ends came to 12 bases.

The chain couples TRBV2 to TRBJ2-3; 8 bases are shared with TRBD1. The CDR3 is 16 residues long. Per germline, CDR1 SNHLY and CDR2 FYNNEI. After removal of 6 bases from V and 0 bases from J, the junction contained 8 bases not matched to a gene. The CDR3 DNA follows: TGTGCCAGCAGCCTGAGGTGGACAGGGAGCACAGATACGCAGTATTTT. Translated: CASSLRWTGSTDTQYF.